This T cell receptor (beta chain) comes out of a study of neurological immune-mediated disorders. Germline V CDR1 and CDR2: MNHEY, SMNVEV (reference sequence). There are 14 residues in the CDR3. The trim removed 9 bases at V and 4 bases at J, leaving 7 bases unmatched. MiXCR, applied by TCRdb to the 5' RACE reads, yields one record per CDR3 protein. The table shows about 48,000 distinct CDR3 sequences, with about 2% occurring only once. This clonotype was observed at least ten times. The antigen remains undetermined. General study points: The study found no CDR3 amino acid sequences shared by expanded clones across subjects, suggesting private repertoires in all groups. Neither clinical nor MRI features showed any association with the multiple sclerosis repertoire cluster, and the authors stated that larger cohorts are needed.

The source of this sequence is a middle-aged woman with multiple sclerosis. Sample: PBMCs. This chain links TRBV27 with TRBJ2-2, with 8 bases that match TRBD1. The CDR3 DNA is TGTGCCAGTATGGACAGGGCTAGCACCGGGGAGCTGTTTTTT. Translating it yields CASMDRASTGELFF.